One TCR beta chain is described in this entry. In TCRdb, the RT-PCR reads were re-called with MiXCR into one record per CDR3 protein. The sample yields 450,000 to 700,000 distinct CDR3 sequences, around 15% seen once. The CDR3 loop spans 12 amino acids. From germline, CDR1 is MDHEN and CDR2 SYDVKM. Germline trimming cut 8 bases from V and 4 bases from J; bases unmatched to any gene: 3. The data belong to a study of response to subunit inactivated influenza vaccine. The TCR comes from a man aged 50 or older who received an inactivated influenza vaccine. V and J are TRBV28 and TRBJ2-3; 7 nucleotides align to TRBD2. The sequencing used PBMCs from blood, collected 11 to 12 days after vaccination. CDR3 residues: CASGGGPDTQYF. In DNA form, the CDR3 reads TGTGCCAGCGGGGGAGGGCCAGATACGCAGTATTTT.